Below, 14 T cell receptor beta chains from the same sample are listed, as sequenced in a study of cytomegalovirus exposure and HLA in healthy donors (dated by TCRdb to the late 2010s). Receptors were amplified or captured by the immunoSEQ multiplex PCR assay. A mixture of 60 forward primers for TCR Vbeta segments and 13 reverse primers for TCR Jbeta segments was used in the multiplex PCR. TCRdb obtained this table from immuneACCESS and retained in-frame rearrangements with V and J assigned. These tables miss some clones; where compared with another copy, unresolved V genes account for less than half of the shortfall, and the remainder is unexplained. The sample table contains 200,000 to 250,000 clones; only one count was recorded for roughly 70% of them. 2.6% of the sample is in the top ten clones. Source material: PBMCs. The receptors stem from a man aged 40-55 years in good health and CMV-seropositive.

The chain uses TRBV29-1 and TRBJ2-2; TRBD1 agrees at 12 bases. CDR3 length equals 12 residues. Germline CDR1 and CDR2: SQVTM and ANQGSEA. CDR3 amino acids: CTGTGGSGELFF. Here the CDR3 DNA reads TGCACCGGGACAGGGGGCTCCGGGGAGCTGTTTTTT.

The chain carries TRBV5-1 and TRBJ2-3, with D unclear. Germline lookup yields CDR1 SGHRS and CDR2 YFSETQ. The V end lost 6 bases, the J end lost 0 bases, and 11 bases lay between the germline ends. This CDR3 is 14 amino acids long. CDR3 loop: CASKIQTSTDTQYF. The DNA of the CDR3 is TGCGCCAGCAAAATACAGACAAGCACAGATACGCAGTATTTT.

V and J are TRBV18 and TRBJ2-1; 11 nucleotides match TRBD2. Germline V gene data show CDR1 as KGHSH and CDR2 as LQKENI. The CDR3 length is 16 residues. V trimming: 2 bases; J trimming: 6 bases; junction bases outside the gene matches: 6. Here the CDR3 reads CASSPGASGGRNEQFF. In nucleotides, the CDR3 is TGTGCCAGCTCACCAGGGGCTAGCGGGGGGCGCAATGAGCAGTTCTTC.

Points on this clone: Other DNA variants within this sample encode the same CDR3. V and J are TRBV18 and TRBJ1-1, with D perhaps TRBD1 (5 bases). The V gene's germline CDR1 is KGHSH and CDR2 LQKENI. The V end was cut by 3 bases, the J end by 2 bases, with 7 bases between. This CDR3 contains 13 residues. The DNA of the CDR3 is TGTGCCAGCTCACCCCAGGGAAACACTGAAGCTTTCTTT. This translates into CASSPQGNTEAFF.

This chain connects TRBV9 to TRBJ2-2; 7 bases map to TRBD1. The CDR3 loop spans 14 amino acids. Unmatched junction bases numbered 4, after V lost 2 bases and J lost 6 bases. Germline V gene data show CDR1 as SGDLS and CDR2 as YYNGEE. The CDR3 nucleotides read TGTGCCAGCAGCGTCCGACAGGGTCCCGGGGAGCTGTTTTTT. It encodes CASSVRQGPGELFF. Together with reference TRBV9 and TRBJ2-2, the CDR3 gives the full variable domain: DSGVTQTPKHLITATGQRVTLRCSPRSGDLSVYWYQQSLDQGLQFLIQYYNGEERAKGNILERFSAQQFPDLHSELNLSSLELGDSALYFCASSVRQGPGELFFGEGSRLTVL.

The chain uses TRBV6-1 and TRBJ2-7; 7 bases line up with TRBD1. The CDR3 covers 15 residues. With 6 bases clipped from V and 5 bases from J, the junction kept 13 bases outside the gene matches. Germline CDR1 is MNHNS and CDR2 is SASEGT. The CDR3 coding sequence is TGTGCCAGCAGAGAGGGACAGCCCCAAGTCCACGAGCAGTACTTC. It is translated as CASREGQPQVHEQYF.

The sample holds a few counts of this clone. CDR3 protein: CSAEDGGLGGNEKLFF. CDR3 sequence (DNA): TGCAGCGCAGAGGATGGGGGACTGGGTGGTAATGAAAAACTGTTTTTT. The J gene is TRBJ1-4, the V gene TRBV29-1, with D maybe TRBD1 (5 bases). The CDR3 runs to 16 residues. Germline-derived CDR1 and CDR2 are SQVTM and ANQGSEA. Between the trimmed V and J ends, which lost 7 bases and 4 bases, there was a span of 22 bases.

The chain uses TRBV7-8 and TRBJ2-1, with D possibly matching TRBD1 (5 bases). Trimming shortened V by 4 bases and J by 4 bases, and 23 bases separated the two germline ends. CDR3 length: 18 amino acids. CDR1 and CDR2 from the germline V gene are SGHVS and FQNEAQ. The CDR3 here is CASSSLLGADALYNEQFF. The CDR3 bases are TGTGCCAGCAGCTCGCTGTTAGGGGCGGACGCCTTATACAATGAGCAGTTCTTC.

The chain uses TRBV20-1 and TRBJ2-1, with D unclear. Germline CDR1 is DFQATT and CDR2 is SNEGSKA (reference sequence). The CDR3 has 11 residues. V gave up 7 bases and J gave up 7 bases, with 11 bases separating them. The chain's CDR3 is CSGKIENEQFF. CDR3 bases: TGCAGTGGAAAAATCGAGAATGAGCAGTTCTTC.

V usage is TRBV19 and J usage is TRBJ2-7; the D gene is possibly TRBD1 (5 bases). CDR3 length: 13 residues. Trimming removed 3 bases from V and 6 bases from J, with 12 bases in between. Germline CDR1 LNHDA, CDR2 SQIVND (reference sequence). In nucleotides, the CDR3 is TGTGCCAGTAGTATTCAGGGTATGGCCGAGCAGTACTTC. This sequence encodes CASSIQGMAEQYF. Using reference TRBV19 and TRBJ2-7 for the parts outside the CDR3, the full variable domain is DGGITQSPKYLFRKEGQNVTLSCEQNLNHDAMYWYRQDPGQGLRLIYYSQIVNDFQKGDIAEGYSVSREKKESFPLTVTSAQKNPTAFYLCASSIQGMAEQYFGPGTRLTVT.

The genes are TRBV10-3 and TRBJ2-5; a possible D gene is TRBD2 (6 bases). The DNA end is more similar to TRBJ2-7, so the J call may be wrong. CDR1 and CDR2 from the germline V gene are ENHRY and SYGVKD. The CDR3 runs to 13 residues. CDR3 bases: TGTGCCATCAGTGGTGGAGGGGCCTACGAGCAGTACTTC. It yields the protein CAISGGGAYEQYF.

This chain joins TRBV27 and TRBJ2-2; the D is unclear. The CDR3 totals 12 residues. V lost 8 bases, J lost 6 bases, and 10 bases lay in between. Germline V gene lookup returns CDR1 MNHEY and CDR2 SMNVEV (reference sequence). CDR3 region: CASGWAAGELFF. The CDR3 DNA reads TGTGCCAGCGGTTGGGCTGCCGGGGAGCTGTTTTTT.

This chain joins TRBV11-2 and TRBJ2-5; TRBD2 agrees at 7 bases. The germline CDR1 and CDR2 sequences are SGHAT and FQNNGV. V shed 5 bases, J shed 4 bases, and the junction held 13 bases outside the gene matches. This CDR3 spans 16 amino acids. The CDR3 DNA sequence: TGTGCCAGCAGCGCGGGGTCGGCGGGGGTAGGAGAGACCCAGTACTTC. This gives the protein CASSAGSAGVGETQYF.

The chain recombines TRBV29-1 with TRBJ1-4; 7 bases map to TRBD1. Trimming at V came to 6 bases and at J to 5 bases, leaving 6 bases not matched to a gene. The CDR3 loop spans 13 amino acids. CDR1 is SQVTM and CDR2 is ANQGSEA in the germline V gene. As DNA, the CDR3 is TGCAGCGTCTCGACAGGGCCGAATGAAAAACTGTTTTTT. It codes for CSVSTGPNEKLFF.